This T cell receptor (beta chain) originates from a study of cytomegalovirus exposure and HLA in healthy donors (TCRdb year 2017). Background for the entire study: An earlier analysis of approximately 590 of the donors reported approximately 270 Gb of sequence data and 117 million unique TCR beta sequences from approximately 180 million T cells. Roughly 310 gigabases of sequencing data and tens of millions of unique TCR sequences were included in an early release covering around 600 HLA-typed donors. Among the roughly 390 genotyped donors, 81% belonged to the genetic ancestry cluster associated with self-reported Caucasian donors. The study aimed to test whether signatures of past pathogen exposure could be identified by cataloging public T cell receptors. The study profiled the T cell repertoires of around 700 subjects by immunosequencing and related them to cytomegalovirus serostatus. Along with the 666-subject first cohort, a separate validation cohort of over 90 different subjects was used. To predict cytomegalovirus infection status, the study combined high-throughput TCR immunosequencing, statistical association of individual TCRs with disease status, and machine learning. A later analysis re-examined previously published TCR beta repertoires from 600 to 700 donors and added high-resolution HLA genotyping to investigate patterns of TCR occurrence. Rather than using new phenotypic data, the later analysis identified candidate immune exposures from TCR beta sequences and from how often those sequences occurred across donors. To decide whether each TCR beta V gene segment behaved as functional or pseudogenic, an earlier analysis of nearly 600 of the donors relied on high-throughput TCR beta sequencing. Donor age, sex, ethnicity and CMV serostatus were collected together with the repertoire data. In a later genetic analysis, genome-wide SNP genotypes for about 60% of the 666 donors were used, and that subset was treated as a discovery cohort. All discovery cohort repertoires had been generated using a single sequencing platform. HLA typing covered class I and class II loci at four-digit resolution. The number of typed donors differed by locus: roughly 620-630 for A, B, C, DRB1 and DQB1; 500 to 550 for DQA1; 600 to 610 for DPA1; and roughly 470 for DPB1. Four or five DR-DQ haplotypes were handled as single units for association and clustering because linkage in the cohort was strong. Among roughly 400 genotyped donors of the cohort, an average of around 240,000 unique TCR beta nucleotide sequences were sequenced per donor, 15% to 20% of them non-productive.

Results and caveats for the whole study, not just this receptor: The only immune exposure information available for the cohort was CMV serostatus. Across donors, most TCR sequences were observed very rarely, whereas some public TCRs were present in many individuals. In the study, approximately 160 TCR beta chains were listed as associated with cytomegalovirus. A later analysis found that TCR association rates varied across HLA loci, with DRB1 alleles showing the most associated TCRs and HLA-C alleles the fewest. In vitro tests confirmed that a few of the cytomegalovirus-associated TCR beta chains recognize cytomegalovirus antigens. The sequencing pipeline was judged likely to have produced a cluster of highly shared sequence variants as a technical artifact. In a later analysis, about 17,000 TCR beta sequences were associated with specific HLA alleles at a false discovery rate of 0.05. In a later genetic analysis, fewer N-insertions in productive TCRs were reported among donors in an Asian-associated ancestry cluster than the 666-donor mean. Correlated functional status among segregating V segments might be attributable to linkage disequilibrium, but an unknown experimental factor could not be ruled out. In a later analysis, HLA-associated TCR beta chains showed more clonal expansion and lower generation probabilities than non-associated chains that were equally common. A further reported finding was that TCR beta sequences accurately predicted the HLA-A and HLA-B alleles for most subjects in the first cohort. In a later analysis, several top co-occurrence clusters were reported to appear linked to parvovirus B19, influenza, CMV and Epstein-Barr virus. An earlier analysis of around 540 of the donors showed that most TCR beta V segments appeared in productive rearrangements either about 87% or about 30% of the time, which broadly matched IMGT annotations. The earlier analysis of fewer than 750 of the donors excluded some 15 rarely observed V segments, including chromosome 9 orphons, because counts were too low. Only TCR beta chains were sequenced in this cohort, and the absence of alpha or paired-chain data limited detectable features. In both the original and validation cohorts, the classifier was reported to diagnose cytomegalovirus status with high specificity and sensitivity. When HLA alleles, especially DR and DQ, strongly co-occurred, attributing TCR associations to individual alleles was difficult. It was suggested by the authors that the approach could potentially be generalized to other disease states and immunological phenotypes. Because some donors lacked HLA typing at each locus, the association tests relied only on the typed subset. The presence/absence analyses assumed that sequencing depth was roughly uniform across donors, and that assumption may not be true. V-gene and J-gene trimming of TCR beta chains was associated with a missense DCLRE1C variant in a later genetic analysis, and the association was replicated in an independent cohort. In a later analysis, most CMV-associated TCR beta chains were found to appear HLA-restricted, with HLA associations seemingly driven largely by CMV exposure.

The method behind the library was the immunoSEQ multiplex PCR assay. For the multiplex PCR, a mixture combining 60 forward primers for TCR Vbeta segments and 13 reverse primers for TCR Jbeta segments was used. A multiplex PCR assay on genomic DNA amplified the CDR3 region of rearranged TCR beta genes. The Illumina HiSeq System was used to sequence the amplified TCR beta libraries as 87-base-pair reads. From the authors' description of their analysis: Across the roughly 700 repertoires, a later analysis counted approximately 83 million unique TCR beta chains, approximately 12 million of which were shared by at least two donors. Raw reads were error-corrected and collapsed into unique sequences with a nearest-neighbor algorithm that merged closely related sequences to remove PCR and sequencing errors. V, D and J gene segments were assigned by aligning CDR3 sequences to IMGT reference sequences. For a sequence to be retained, a match of at least six nucleotides was required to both a V gene segment and a J gene segment. Rearrangements were called productive when the CDR3 lacked stop codons and stayed in frame with V and J; all others were non-productive. Following IMGT convention, CDR3 was defined as the stretch from the second conserved V-encoded cysteine up to the conserved J-encoded phenylalanine. In an earlier analysis of 587 of the donors, sequences lacking an unambiguous match to a single V gene segment were excluded. In an earlier analysis of several hundred of the donors, a V segment was called functional when productive rearrangements were above 56.7%, and segregating when the standard deviation between donors exceeded 5%. A statistical classification framework was built to diagnose cytomegalovirus status from the catalog of TCR beta chain sequences. In a later analysis, V and J genes were assigned by comparing TCR nucleotide sequences against IMGT/GENE-DB human TR gene sequences. In a later analysis, CDR3 sequences and most-parsimonious VDJ recombination scenarios were assigned using the TCRdist pipeline. In a later analysis, each TCR beta chain was defined by its CDR3 amino acid sequence together with its V-gene family, and reads lacking a unique V-gene family were excluded. To address suspected cross-contamination and a sequencing artifact, a later analysis removed around 590 highly shared, low-generation-probability nucleotide sequences. In a later analysis, a clonal expansion index was calculated for each public chain from normalized within-repertoire ranks of inferred template counts. A later analysis computed generation probabilities with a VDJ recombination model fitted to out-of-frame rearrangements, and checked the results against IGoR. In a later analysis, TCR-TCR, TCR-HLA and TCR-CMV co-occurrence was scored with hypergeometric tests, and a repertoire-size bias correction was applied to TCR pairs. A later analysis estimated false discovery rates by permuting HLA or CMV assignments 20 times. A later analysis grouped co-occurring TCRs with DBSCAN, adding TCRdist sequence similarity when clustering within HLA-allele-positive subsets. Repertoires with fewer than 30,000 or more than 120,000 public chains were left out of co-occurrence clustering, as were about 5 repertoires with anomalous nucleotide sharing. Held by TCRdb, this immuneACCESS table contains in-frame sequences only and omits some clones. Under half of the omission traces to an unresolved V gene where checked; the cause of the rest is unknown. That table furnishes V, J and clone size, whereas the DNA furnished D and trimming. The sample has 130,000 to 150,000 clones on record, 76% of them singletons. The top ten clonotypes cover 1.5% to 2% of the sample.

Points on this clone: Its antigen specificity is not known. The record has no base qualities; no much larger clone is one base away.

In total, approximately 610 healthy bone marrow donors made up the cohort. All cohort members were sampled while nominally healthy, although unrecorded immune exposures were likely present. The donor was CMV seronegative and was included in the group of 352 seronegative cohort members. A peripheral blood sample was collected from each donor, and TCR beta sequencing was performed on peripheral blood mononuclear cells. Genomic DNA extraction from the blood cell samples was performed with the Qiagen DNeasy Blood Extraction Kit. The sequencing input was PBMCs. This clonotype was sampled from a woman in her thirties or forties in good health and CMV-seronegative.

The DNA is as follows: TGCGCCAGCAGCTTGGGTCGGCGGGGACAGCAGTATGGGAACACTGAAGCTTTCTTT. This translates into CASSLGRRGQQYGNTEAFF. The rearranged segments are TRBV5-1 and TRBJ1-1, and 7 bases in between align with TRBD1. Inclusive of the bounding cysteine and phenylalanine, the CDR3 is 19 residues long. Of the read, only the CDR3 DNA is kept; its 57 bases are in frame from base 1. CDR1 SGHRS and CDR2 YFSETQ are derived from the germline V gene. V lost 0 bases and J lost 1 base, and the count of bases not matched to a germline gene is 15.